This passage covers 18 T cell receptor beta chains from one sample sequenced in a study of cytomegalovirus exposure and HLA in healthy donors. 13 Jbeta primers and 60 Vbeta primers were used for the PCR. Profiling relied on immunoSEQ multiplex PCR, and the TCRdb table lists in-frame clones only, not all of them. In the table there are approximately 110,000 clones, over 15% of which are singletons. Source material: PBMCs. The origin of the receptors is a woman aged 18-29 years in good health and CMV-seronegative.

The J gene is TRBJ1-1, the V gene TRBV5-6; 8 bases are a match to TRBD1. CDR3 size: 16 residues. J was trimmed by 4 bases and V by 0 bases; bases with no gene match: 8. Germline assignment: CDR1 SGHDT and CDR2 YYEEEE. This chain's CDR3 is CASSLAGLTGGTEAFF. In DNA, the CDR3 is TGTGCCAGCAGCTTGGCCGGGTTAACAGGGGGCACTGAAGCTTTCTTT.

This clone occurred a few times. This chain joins TRBV27 and TRBJ2-7; D ambiguous. V was shortened by 5 bases and J by 2 bases, with 10 bases between the two germline ends. CDR3 length: 13 amino acids. CDR1 is MNHEY and CDR2 is SMNVEV in the germline V gene (reference sequence). The CDR3 nucleotides are TGTGCCAGCAGTAAGACATTCGCCTACGAGCAGTACTTC. Translating it yields CASSKTFAYEQYF.

The table lists this clone with a few counts. CDR3 bases: TGCAGCGTTGAAGGATCTCGGGAGGACAGGGGAATCTACGAGCAGTACTTC. It encodes CSVEGSREDRGIYEQYF. The chain employs TRBV29-1 and TRBJ2-7; 9 bases map to TRBD1. The CDR3 is 17 amino acids. V trimming: 1 base; J trimming: 3 bases; junction bases outside the gene matches: 13. The germline V gene encodes CDR1 SQVTM and CDR2 ANQGSEA.

CDR3 nucleotide sequence: TGTGCCAGCAGCTCAACTAGGAGTGGGGAGACCCAGTACTTC. Translation gives CASSSTRSGETQYF. This rearrangement joins TRBV7-6 to TRBJ2-5; TRBD2 might be the D (5 bases). The CDR3 is made up of 14 amino acids. Trimming left V 4 bases short and J 5 bases short, with 14 bases between. CDR1 is SGHVS and CDR2 is FNYEAQ in the germline V gene.

For the CDR3, the DNA is TGTGCCATCAAAAGGGGCAGCACAGATACGCAGTATTTT. Amino acid sequence: CAIKRGSTDTQYF. The chain has TRBV10-3 and TRBJ2-3; TRBD1 is a possible D gene (5 bases). V lost 7 bases and J 0 bases, leaving 8 bases between the germline ends. Germline V CDR1 and CDR2: ENHRY, SYGVKD. The CDR3 is made up of 13 amino acids.

This clone came up a few times. The chain couples TRBV6-1 to TRBJ2-1, with a tentative D call TRBD1 (6 bases). CDR3 size: 15 residues. Trimming shortened V by 5 bases and J by 6 bases, and 17 bases separated the two germline ends. Germline V gives CDR1 MNHNS, CDR2 SASEGT. The DNA for the CDR3 is TGTGCCAGCAGTTCACCCAGACAGGCTATCAATGAGCAGTTCTTC. Its protein is CASSSPRQAINEQFF.

In regard to this clone: Because it lacks the conserved phenylalanine or tryptophan at the end, this CDR3 is likely a read error. The chain is built from TRBV9 and TRBJ1-5; the D is unclear. This CDR3 contains 14 residues. Germline V lookup: CDR1 SGDLS, CDR2 YYNGEE. Trimming removed 0 bases at V and 4 bases at J, with 8 bases between. The CDR3 loop reads CASSVARENQPQHL. DNA of the CDR3: TGTGCCAGCAGCGTAGCTCGGGAAAATCAGCCCCAGCATTTG.

This clone occurred a few times. The J gene is TRBJ2-3, the V gene TRBV27, with 8 nucleotides matching TRBD2. The V gene's germline CDR1 is MNHEY and CDR2 SMNVEV (reference sequence). The V gene end was trimmed by 1 base and the J gene end by 5 bases; junction bases not matched to a gene: 2. The CDR3 has 14 residues. CDR3 in amino acids: CASSLWGLEDTQYF. The CDR3 nucleotides read TGTGCCAGCAGTTTATGGGGACTAGAAGATACGCAGTATTTT.

V is TRBV28 and J is TRBJ2-6, with D hard to call. Trimming took 4 bases from V and 2 from J, leaving 12 bases between them. The CDR3 is 16 residues long. Germline V gene lookup returns CDR1 MDHEN and CDR2 SYDVKM. This chain's CDR3 is CASSWQVGTGANVLTF. DNA for the CDR3: TGTGCCAGCAGTTGGCAGGTTGGCACTGGGGCCAACGTCCTGACTTTC.

This clone showed up just a few times. The CDR3 sequence is CATSKGRSNQPQHF. In DNA form, the CDR3 reads TGTGCCACCAGCAAGGGGAGGAGCAATCAGCCCCAGCATTTT. The genes are TRBV15 and TRBJ1-5; a weak D match, TRBD1 (5 bases). Trimming shortened V by 4 bases and J by 1 base, and 8 bases separated the two germline ends. From germline, CDR1 is LNHNV and CDR2 YYDKDF (reference sequence). This CDR3 region has 14 residues.

The chain combines TRBV5-6 with TRBJ2-2; 8 nucleotides match TRBD2. With V trimmed by 4 bases and J by 5 bases, 13 bases remained unmatched. The germline CDR1 and CDR2 sequences are SGHDT and YYEEEE. The CDR3 has 17 amino acids. The chain's CDR3 is CASSRGGPLFTTGELFF. The CDR3, as DNA: TGTGCCAGCAGCCGCGGGGGGCCGCTCTTCACAACCGGGGAGCTGTTTTTT. Complete variable domain (other parts from reference TRBV5-6 and TRBJ2-2): DAGVTQSPTHLIKTRGQQVTLRCSPKSGHDTVSWYQQALGQGPQFIFQYYEEEERQRGNFPDRFSGHQFPNYSSELNVNALLLGDSALYLCASSRGGPLFTTGELFFGEGSRLTVL.

V usage is TRBV19 and J usage is TRBJ1-2; 8 nucleotides match TRBD1. The V and J ends lost 3 bases and 4 bases, in that order; junction bases with no gene match: 7. The CDR3 is 15 amino acids. The germline V gene has CDR1 LNHDA and CDR2 SQIVND (reference sequence). In nucleotides, the CDR3 is TGTGCCAGTAGTATTGACAGGGGCAACGGCTATGGCTACACCTTC. Translating it yields CASSIDRGNGYGYTF. The whole variable domain, remainder taken from reference TRBV19 and TRBJ1-2, is DGGITQSPKYLFRKEGQNVTLSCEQNLNHDAMYWYRQDPGQGLRLIYYSQIVNDFQKGDIAEGYSVSREKKESFPLTVTSAQKNPTAFYLCASSIDRGNGYGYTFGSGTRLTVV.

The chain uses TRBV25-1 and TRBJ2-3; 9 bases line up with TRBD2. There are 16 residues in the CDR3. With 2 bases clipped from V and 2 bases from J, the junction kept 5 bases outside the gene matches. CDR1 is MGHDK, CDR2 SYGVNS, per germline. The CDR3 reads CASSELAGLATDTQYF. CDR3 sequence (DNA): TGTGCCAGCAGTGAACTAGCGGGACTCGCCACAGATACGCAGTATTTT.

This clone appeared a few times. The chain has TRBV29-1 and TRBJ2-7; D is possibly TRBD1 (6 bases). V lost 7 bases to trimming and J lost 4 bases, with 20 bases between them. The CDR3 length is 14 residues. Germline V gene data show CDR1 as SQVTM and CDR2 as ANQGSEA. CDR3 loop: CSASGQRVGYEQYF. The CDR3 nucleotides read TGCAGCGCCTCAGGACAGAGAGTAGGATACGAGCAGTACTTC.

The sample holds a few counts of this clone. V is TRBV30 and J is TRBJ2-7; D possibly corresponds to TRBD2 (5 bases). Germline assignment: CDR1 GTSNPN and CDR2 SVGIG (reference sequence). The CDR3 extends over 13 amino acids. V was pared by 2 bases and J by 7 bases, with 15 bases between. CDR3 sequence reads: CAWSPTRTGEQYF. The CDR3 nucleotides are TGTGCCTGGAGTCCGACCCGGACGGGGGAGCAGTACTTC.

The J gene is TRBJ2-2, the V gene TRBV9; D may be TRBD2 (6 bases). This CDR3 has 16 amino acids. Trimming stripped 3 bases from V and 0 bases from J, with 12 bases between. Germline values: CDR1 SGDLS, CDR2 YYNGEE. The chain's CDR3 is CASSEGGTPNTGELFF. CDR3 coding DNA: TGTGCCAGCAGCGAGGGCGGGACCCCGAACACCGGGGAGCTGTTTTTT.

The CDR3 region is CASSPGGDRGYTF. The CDR3 DNA follows: TGTGCCAGCAGCCCGGGAGGGGATCGTGGCTACACCTTC. The chain combines TRBV7-2 with TRBJ1-2; perhaps TRBD1 as D (5 bases). The CDR3 length is 13 residues. Germline V gene sequence: CDR1 SGHTA, CDR2 FQGNSA. V was clipped by 5 bases and J by 7 bases, with 14 bases between them.

A few counts support this clone. The rearrangement links TRBV6-5 to TRBJ1-6; TRBD1 aligns across 7 bases. Germline-derived CDR1 and CDR2 are MNHEY and SVGAGI. J was trimmed by 3 bases and V by 2 bases; bases with no gene match: 4. The length of the CDR3 is 16 residues. The CDR3 DNA follows: TGTGCCAGCAGTTACGCGGGACAGAGCTATAATTCACCCCTCCACTTT. It specifies CASSYAGQSYNSPLHF.